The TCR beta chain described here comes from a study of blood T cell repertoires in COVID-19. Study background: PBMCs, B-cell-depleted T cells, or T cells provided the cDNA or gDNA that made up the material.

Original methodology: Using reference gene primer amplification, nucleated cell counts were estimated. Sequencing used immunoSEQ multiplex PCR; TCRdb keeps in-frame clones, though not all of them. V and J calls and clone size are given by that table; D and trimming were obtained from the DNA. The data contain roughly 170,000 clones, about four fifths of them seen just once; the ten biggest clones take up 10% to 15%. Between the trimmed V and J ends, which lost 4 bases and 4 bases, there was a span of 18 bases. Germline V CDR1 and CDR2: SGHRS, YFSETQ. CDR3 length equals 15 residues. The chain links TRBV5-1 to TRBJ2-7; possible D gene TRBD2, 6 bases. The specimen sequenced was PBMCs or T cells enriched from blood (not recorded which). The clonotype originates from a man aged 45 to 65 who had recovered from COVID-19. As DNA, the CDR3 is TGCGCCAGCAGCGCGGCCGGGGGTTTTGTGTACGAGCAGTACTTC. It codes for CASSAAGGFVYEQYF.